Below, 16 T cell receptor beta chains from the same sample are listed, as sequenced in a study of T cell changes during pregnancy in multiple sclerosis. Sequencing was performed with immunoSEQ multiplex PCR; in TCRdb, only in-frame clones are kept and a portion is missing. The sample records around 130,000 clones, about 95% being singletons. The sample in question was peripheral blood, obtained after pregnancy. The receptors originated from a female donor with multiple sclerosis, enrolled in a pregnancy study.

The chain carries TRBV5-6 and TRBJ2-1; 12 bases line up with TRBD2. V was pared by 2 bases and J by 0 bases, with 3 bases of the junction left unmatched. Germline V gene sequence: CDR1 SGHDT, CDR2 YYEEEE. CDR3 length equals 17 residues. For the CDR3, the DNA is TGTGCCAGCAGCTTCGGACTAGCGGGGTCCTCCTACAATGAGCAGTTCTTC. The encoded protein is CASSFGLAGSSYNEQFF.

The chain employs TRBV28 and TRBJ1-5; the match to TRBD1 covers 7 bases. Germline loops: CDR1 MDHEN, CDR2 SYDVKM. This CDR3 has 15 amino acids. The V and J ends lost 2 bases and 3 bases, in that order; junction bases with no gene match: 4. The CDR3 DNA reads as TGTGCCAGCAGTTTAAAGGGGGCCCCCAATCAGCCCCAGCATTTT. This codes for CASSLKGAPNQPQHF.

The chain uses TRBV28 and TRBJ1-1, with D uncertain. The V gene lost 6 bases and the J gene lost 1 base, with 12 bases spanning the gap. The CDR3 sequence is 14 residues long. Germline V gene sequence: CDR1 MDHEN, CDR2 SYDVKM. The CDR3 DNA reads TGTGCCAGCAGCCCCCGCAGACAGAACACTGAAGCTTTCTTT. Translated, it gives CASSPRRQNTEAFF.

This chain uses TRBV7-2 with TRBJ2-5; tentatively, D is TRBD2 (6 bases). The CDR3 has 18 residues. In germline, CDR1 is SGHTA, CDR2 FQGNSA. Between the trimmed V and J ends, which lost 0 bases and 7 bases, there was a span of 24 bases. DNA for the CDR3: TGTGCCAGCAGCTTAGCTGCAGCCGGACTGGGAGGTTACGGGACCCAGTACTTC. It codes for CASSLAAAGLGGYGTQYF.

The V call is TRBV5-6, the J call TRBJ1-4, with a tentative D call TRBD1 (6 bases). The CDR3 loop spans 14 amino acids. V was trimmed by 2 bases and J by 7 bases, leaving 12 bases between them. The germline CDR1 and CDR2 sequences are SGHDT and YYEEEE. The DNA for the CDR3 is TGTGCCAGCAGCTTTCAGGGGCCTCGTGAAAAACTGTTTTTT. It is translated as CASSFQGPREKLFF.

V is TRBV28 and J is TRBJ2-1; D might be TRBD1 (5 bases). The V and J ends lost 8 bases and 2 bases respectively, with 10 bases between them. The CDR3 loop spans 13 amino acids. Germline loops: CDR1 MDHEN, CDR2 SYDVKM. CDR3 bases: TGTGCCAGCCTGGGGCTCCCCTACAATGAGCAGTTCTTC. Its translation: CASLGLPYNEQFF.

The chain is built from TRBV6-4 and TRBJ2-7; TRBD2 agrees at 8 bases. Germline loops: CDR1 MRHNA, CDR2 SNTAGT. This CDR3 is built from 16 residues. Trimming took 2 bases from V and 5 from J; bases not matched to a gene: 11. CDR3 bases: TGTGCCAGCAGTGACCAACCGGGACTAGTTATCCACGAGCAGTACTTC. Translated: CASSDQPGLVIHEQYF.

This chain connects TRBV6-6 to TRBJ1-5, with D perhaps TRBD1 (6 bases). There are 14 residues in the CDR3. The V gene's germline CDR1 is MNHNY and CDR2 SVGAGI (reference sequence). Trimming shortened V by 5 bases and J by 5 bases, and 13 bases separated the two germline ends. The DNA for the CDR3 is TGTGCCAGCAGTACAACAGGGTTAGATCAGCCCCAGCATTTT. This encodes CASSTTGLDQPQHF.

J is TRBJ2-2 and V is TRBV19; 8 nucleotides line up with TRBD1. The CDR3 contains 17 residues. CDR1 and CDR2 (germline): LNHDA, SQIVND (reference sequence). V shed 6 bases and J 1 base; nucleotides not matched to a gene: 10. In DNA, the CDR3 is TGTGCCAGTAGACGATCGGGGGACAGGAGGAACACCGGGGAGCTGTTTTTT. As protein: CASRRSGDRRNTGELFF.

The chain recombines TRBV27 with TRBJ2-7, with TRBD1 as a possible D gene (5 bases). Trimming left V 6 bases short and J 9 bases short, with 15 bases between. CDR3 size: 12 residues. From germline, CDR1 is MNHEY and CDR2 SMNVEV (reference sequence). DNA of the CDR3: TGTGCCAGCAGCTCCCTAGGGGCAAGGCAGTACTTC. It translates to CASSSLGARQYF.

The chain recombines TRBV15 with TRBJ2-1, with 14 bases matching TRBD2. Germline V gene sequence: CDR1 LNHNV, CDR2 YYDKDF (reference sequence). The CDR3 is made up of 18 amino acids. The V segment lost 3 bases and the J segment 4 bases; nucleotides outside the gene matches: 8. The CDR3 region is CATSSGLAGGHLYNEQFF. The CDR3 DNA follows: TGTGCCACCAGCAGCGGACTAGCGGGAGGCCACCTTTACAATGAGCAGTTCTTC.

The rearrangement links TRBV9 to TRBJ2-2; 7 bases agree with TRBD2. This CDR3 comprises 16 residues. Per germline, CDR1 SGDLS and CDR2 YYNGEE. V trimming: 0 bases; J trimming: 6 bases; junction bases outside the gene matches: 8. DNA for the CDR3: TGTGCCAGCAGCGTAGGTGCCAGCGGGAAATCCGGGGAGCTGTTTTTT. It encodes CASSVGASGKSGELFF.

V gene TRBV7-3 combines with J gene TRBJ2-3, with TRBD2 matching 8 bases. J was trimmed by 2 bases and V by 0 bases; bases with no gene match: 4. Germline CDR1 SGHTA, CDR2 FQGTGA. The CDR3 length is 16 residues. CDR3 amino acids: CASSLTGGRTTDTQYF. The CDR3, as DNA: TGTGCCAGCAGCTTAACCGGCGGGAGGACCACAGATACGCAGTATTTT.

The rearrangement links TRBV5-6 to TRBJ1-1; D is unresolved. Germline V gene sequence: CDR1 SGHDT, CDR2 YYEEEE. This CDR3 has 13 amino acids. V was clipped by 5 bases and J by 0 bases, with 8 bases between them. The CDR3 loop reads CASRRGVNTEAFF. The CDR3 nucleotides are TGTGCCAGCAGACGAGGAGTGAACACTGAAGCTTTCTTT.

The chain is built from TRBV9 and TRBJ1-1; D is uncertain. This CDR3 spans 15 amino acids. The germline CDR1 and CDR2 sequences are SGDLS and YYNGEE. V was pared by 6 bases and J by 4 bases, with 19 bases between. The CDR3 nucleotides read TGTGCCAGCAAGTGCAGGTGCCGCTCTGGCACTGAAGCTTTCTTT. It translates to CASKCRCRSGTEAFF. Looking up the rest from reference TRBV9 and TRBJ1-1 gives the full variable domain: DSGVTQTPKHLITATGQRVTLRCSPRSGDLSVYWYQQSLDQGLQFLIQYYNGEERAKGNILERFSAQQFPDLHSELNLSSLELGDSALYFCASKCRCRSGTEAFFGQGTRLTVV.

This clone has a single count. The chain couples TRBV5-6 to TRBJ1-1; perhaps TRBD1 as D (6 bases). Germline V gene data show CDR1 as SGHDT and CDR2 as YYEEEE. The CDR3 is 18 residues long. V dropped 0 bases and J dropped 5 bases, with 23 bases sitting between them. The CDR3 coding sequence is TGTGCCAGCAGCTTGGCACAGGGATGGTATCGTTTGTCGACTGAAGCTTTCTTT. This sequence encodes CASSLAQGWYRLSTEAFF.